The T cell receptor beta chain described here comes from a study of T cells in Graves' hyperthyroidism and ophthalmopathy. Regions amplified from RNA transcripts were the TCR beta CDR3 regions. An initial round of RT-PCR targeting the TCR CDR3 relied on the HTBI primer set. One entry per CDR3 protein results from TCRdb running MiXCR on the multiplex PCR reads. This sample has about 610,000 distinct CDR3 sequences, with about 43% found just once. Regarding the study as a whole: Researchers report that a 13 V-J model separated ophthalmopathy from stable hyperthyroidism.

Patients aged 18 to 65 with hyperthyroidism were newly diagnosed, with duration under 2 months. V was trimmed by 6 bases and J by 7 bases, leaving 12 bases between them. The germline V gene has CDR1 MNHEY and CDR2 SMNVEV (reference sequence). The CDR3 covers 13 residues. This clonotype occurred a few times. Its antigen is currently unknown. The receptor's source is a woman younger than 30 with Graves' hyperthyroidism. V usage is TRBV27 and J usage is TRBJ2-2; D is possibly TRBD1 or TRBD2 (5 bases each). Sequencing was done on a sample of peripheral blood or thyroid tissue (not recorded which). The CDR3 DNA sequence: TGTGCCAGCAGCCGGGGCAAACTCGGGGAGCTGTTTTTT. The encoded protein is CASSRGKLGELFF.